This paragraph reports one T cell receptor (beta chain). The antigen is unknown. CDR3 size: 14 residues. Germline V gives CDR1 LNHDA, CDR2 SQIVND (reference sequence). The V end lost 4 bases, the J end lost 7 bases, and 16 bases lay between the germline ends. This entry belongs to a study of T cell repertoires in cytomegalovirus infection. Study as a whole: The public TCR beta signatures pointed to both CMV infection and matching HLA type.

TCRdb processed the reads anew with MiXCR; each CDR3 protein has one entry. The repertoire includes more than 400,000 distinct CDR3 sequences, about 25% of them detected once, and roughly 13% sits in the top ten. Broader study findings: There were carriers of CMV plus the relevant HLA, and cumulative public TCR beta family frequency identified them. The ex vivo response was dominated by HLA-C-restricted CMV-specific TCR beta clonotypes.

The sequence derives from a human donor in good health (CMV status not recorded). Some clones in this sample may be carry-over from other donors' samples. J is TRBJ1-2 and V is TRBV19; D is perhaps TRBD1 (5 bases). Sample: PBMCs. The CDR3 is CASSNWGDQGGYTF. CDR3 nucleotides: TGTGCCAGTAGTAATTGGGGCGATCAAGGTGGCTACACCTTC. The full variable domain, rest sourced from reference TRBV19 and TRBJ1-2, is DGGITQSPKYLFRKEGQNVTLSCEQNLNHDAMYWYRQDPGQGLRLIYYSQIVNDFQKGDIAEGYSVSREKKESFPLTVTSAQKNPTAFYLCASSNWGDQGGYTFGSGTRLTVV.